This T cell receptor beta chain was identified in a study of blood T cell repertoires in COVID-19. At the level of the study: T cells, B-cell-depleted T cells, or PBMCs supplied cDNA or gDNA.

The CDR3 consists of 14 residues. V lost 2 bases and J lost 3; bases outside the gene matches: 1. The germline CDR1 and CDR2 sequences are MNHEY and SMNVEV (reference sequence). The age range of participants was 18 to 89 years, with residence in some 25 US areas. Participants' own reports of clinical history determined their cohort assignment. Recovered status in Cohort 3 required two negative PCRs, clearance, or symptom resolution. Generated by immunoSEQ multiplex PCR, the TCRdb table keeps only in-frame clones and is missing some. The sample holds around 140,000 clones, more than 75% seen once. Sequenced sample: PBMCs or T cells enriched from blood (not recorded which). The V and J genes are TRBV27 and TRBJ2-4; 7 bases align to TRBD1. The clonotype was recovered from a woman aged 45-65 years who had recovered from COVID-19. DNA for the CDR3: TGTGCCAGCAGTTTAGGGGACAGCAAAAACATTCAGTACTTC. Its translation is CASSLGDSKNIQYF.